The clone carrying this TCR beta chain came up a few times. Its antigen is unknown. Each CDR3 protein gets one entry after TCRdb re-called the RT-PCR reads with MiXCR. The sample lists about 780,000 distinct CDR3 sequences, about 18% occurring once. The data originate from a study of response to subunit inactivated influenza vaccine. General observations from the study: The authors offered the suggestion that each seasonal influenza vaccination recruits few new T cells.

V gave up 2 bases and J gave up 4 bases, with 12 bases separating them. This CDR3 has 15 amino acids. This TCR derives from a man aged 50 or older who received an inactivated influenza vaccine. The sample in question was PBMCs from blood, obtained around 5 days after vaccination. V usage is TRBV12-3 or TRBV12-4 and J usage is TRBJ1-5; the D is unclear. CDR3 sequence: CASSLYGPGNQPQHF. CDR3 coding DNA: TGTGCCAGCAGTTTATACGGCCCTGGGAATCAGCCCCAGCATTTT.